This T cell receptor beta chain was sequenced during a study of blood T cell repertoires in COVID-19. At the level of the study: Both acute and convalescent COVID-19 samples were obtained from the United States, Italy and Spain. PBMCs, B-cell-depleted T cells, or T cells were the source of the cDNA or gDNA that made up the material.

V lost 7 bases, J lost 6 bases, and 16 bases lay in between. This CDR3 is built from 14 residues. Looked up from germline, CDR1 is LNHDA and CDR2 is SQIVND (reference sequence). As handled by the study authors: Nucleated cell counts were estimated from reference gene primer amplification. The data were produced by immunoSEQ multiplex PCR, yet TCRdb's version contains in-frame clones alone and is incomplete. V, J and clone size reflect that table, while D and trimming were determined from the DNA. The data contain about 17,000 clones, about four fifths of them singletons. The specimen was peripheral blood. The chain joins TRBV19 to TRBJ1-5, with D possibly TRBD1 on 6 matching bases. The receptor was derived from a man older than 75 with acute or convalescent COVID-19. For the CDR3, the DNA is TGTGCCAGTAATGAACAGGGCCGAGGTCAGCCCCAGCATTTT. It translates to CASNEQGRGQPQHF.